A single sample gave rise to the 2 T cell receptor beta chains below, sequenced in a study of blood T cell repertoires in COVID-19. Data came from immunoSEQ multiplex PCR; TCRdb stores just in-frame clones and leaves some out. The sample contains 86,000 or so clones, about 95% of which appear only once. The sequencing input was peripheral blood. These receptors were obtained from a human donor with active COVID-19. The donor label of this sample is uncertain.

The chain employs TRBV6-2 or TRBV6-3 and TRBJ2-3; a weak D match, TRBD2 (5 bases). Trimming removed 4 bases from V and 3 bases from J, with 14 bases in between. This CDR3 is built from 15 residues. Germline V gene sequence: CDR1 MNHEY, CDR2 SVGEGT. In nucleotides, the CDR3 is TGTGCCAGCAGTTCCGGGGTGATTAGGACAGATACGCAGTATTTT. Protein sequence: CASSSGVIRTDTQYF.

The V gene is TRBV28, the J gene TRBJ2-4, with D perhaps matching TRBD1 (6 bases). The CDR3 spans 14 residues. Trimming removed 7 bases from V and 6 bases from J, with 16 bases in between. Looked up from germline, CDR1 is MDHEN and CDR2 is SYDVKM. The CDR3 DNA is TGTGCCAGCATTGGGGGCCTGGCAACAAACATTCAGTACTTC. Residues: CASIGGLATNIQYF.